This is a list of T cell receptor beta chains from one sample in a study of blood T cell repertoires in COVID-19. Repertoires were generated with immunoSEQ multiplex PCR, while TCRdb's copy carries only in-frame clones and drops some. The sample has about 140,000 clones; roughly 87% are singletons. Sequencing was carried out using peripheral blood. Every receptor here comes from a man in his 70s with acute or convalescent COVID-19. The CDR3 runs from the conserved cysteine through the conserved F or W. A D gene is named only where the DNA matches it firmly. Size is stated for part of the rows, as once, few or many counts, or as a class when the clone is expanded.

>TRBD2|once|TRBJ2-3|TRBV4-1
CASAGTSGRYAPDTQYF
TGCGCCAGCGCCGGGACTAGCGGGAGGTATGCCCCAGATACGCAGTATTTT
>-|-|TRBJ2-6|TRBV5-5
CASSRQSGANVLTF
TGTGCCAGCAGCCGACAGTCTGGGGCCAACGTCCTGACTTTC
>-|few|TRBJ1-3|TRBV19
CASSRNTIYF
TGTGCCAGTAGCAGAAACACCATATATTTT
>-|few|TRBJ1-5|TRBV6-4
CASSAEDSGQPQHF
TGTGCCAGCAGTGCCGAGGACAGCGGCCAGCCCCAGCATTTT
>TRBD1|few|TRBJ2-2|TRBV6-5
CASSSQGAGELFF
TGTGCCAGCAGTAGTCAGGGGGCCGGGGAGCTGTTTTTT
>TRBD1|-|TRBJ1-6|TRBV7-9
CASSREGQGNYNSPLHF
TGTGCCAGCAGCCGAGAGGGACAGGGGAACTATAATTCACCCCTCCACTTT
>-|-|TRBJ2-7|TRBV28
CTSTVHLQGPYEQYF
TGTACCAGCACAGTGCACCTCCAGGGGCCCTACGAGCAGTACTTC
>-|many|TRBJ2-5|TRBV11-2
CASRVGNQETQYF
TGTGCCAGCAGGGTGGGCAACCAAGAGACCCAGTACTTC
>-|-|TRBJ1-2|TRBV19
CASSIQEGNYGYTF
TGTGCCAGTAGTATACAGGAGGGAAACTATGGCTACACCTTC
>TRBD1|-|TRBJ2-2|TRBV2
CASRATGLTGELFF
TGTGCCAGCAGAGCGACAGGGCTCACCGGGGAGCTGTTTTTT
>-|-|TRBJ1-1|TRBV5-1
CASSSGISDTEAFF
TGCGCCAGCAGCTCAGGAATCTCCGACACTGAAGCTTTCTTT
>-|-|TRBJ1-2|TRBV14
CASSQGPYGYTF
TGTGCCAGCAGCCAGGGCCCCTATGGCTACACCTTC
>-|-|TRBJ2-7|TRBV10-3
CAISEGGGGAMSYEQYF
TGTGCCATCAGTGAGGGGGGCGGGGGCGCGATGTCCTACGAGCAGTACTTC
>-|-|TRBJ1-5|TRBV21-1
CASKTGNTHQPQHF
TGTGCCAGCAAAACGGGGAACACCCATCAGCCCCAGCATTTT
>-|-|TRBJ1-1|TRBV24-1
CATKNTVNTEAFF
TGTGCCACCAAAAATACAGTGAACACTGAAGCTTTCTTT
>-|-|TRBJ1-1|TRBV11-3
CASSFGLNTEAFF
TGTGCCAGCAGCTTTGGCCTGAACACTGAAGCTTTCTTT
>TRBD1|few|TRBJ1-2|TRBV29-1
CSTSGGGQGNYGYTF
TGCAGCACCTCTGGGGGTGGACAGGGCAACTATGGCTACACCTTC
>-|once|TRBJ2-1|TRBV6-4
CASSDSGTSSYNEQFF
TGTGCCAGCAGTGACTCGGGCACTAGCTCCTACAATGAGCAGTTCTTC
>TRBD1|-|TRBJ2-1|TRBV6-6
CASRSGTGVNEQFF
TGTGCCAGCAGGTCCGGGACAGGGGTGAATGAGCAGTTCTTC
>-|-|TRBJ1-2|TRBV18
CASSPPAGKMHGYTF
TGTGCCAGCTCACCACCGGCAGGGAAGATGCATGGCTACACCTTC
>-|-|TRBJ2-7|TRBV10-1
CASSEASSYEQYF
TGCGCCAGCAGTGAGGCCAGTTCCTACGAGCAGTACTTC
>TRBD2|-|TRBJ2-1|TRBV7-9
CASSFRAGQLNEQFF
TGTGCCAGCAGCTTTCGAGCGGGGCAGCTGAATGAGCAGTTCTTC
>TRBD1|few|TRBJ1-6|TRBV30
CAWSEGARSYNSPLHF
TGTGCCTGGAGTGAGGGGGCGCGCTCCTATAATTCACCCCTCCACTTT
>TRBD1|-|TRBJ1-4|TRBV28
CASSLQTGTGEKLFF
TGTGCCAGCAGTCTTCAGACCGGGACAGGTGAAAAACTGTTTTTT
>-|once|TRBJ2-5|TRBV28
CASTPRITETQYF
TGTGCCAGCACCCCCAGGATAACAGAGACCCAGTACTTC
>TRBD2|-|TRBJ2-5|TRBV2
CASSVLAGGGETQYF
TGTGCCAGCAGTGTCCTAGCGGGAGGGGGGGAGACCCAGTACTTC